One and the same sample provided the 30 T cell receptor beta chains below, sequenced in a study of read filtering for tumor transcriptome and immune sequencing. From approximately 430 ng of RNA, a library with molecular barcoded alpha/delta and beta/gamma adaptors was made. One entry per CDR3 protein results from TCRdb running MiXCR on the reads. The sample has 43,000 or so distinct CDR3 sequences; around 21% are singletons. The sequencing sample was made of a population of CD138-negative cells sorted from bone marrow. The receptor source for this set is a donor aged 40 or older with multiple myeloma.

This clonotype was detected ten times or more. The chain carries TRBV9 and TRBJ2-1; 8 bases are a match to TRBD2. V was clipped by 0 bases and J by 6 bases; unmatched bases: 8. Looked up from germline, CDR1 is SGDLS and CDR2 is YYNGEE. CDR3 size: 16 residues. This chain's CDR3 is CASSVVSGRAINEQFF. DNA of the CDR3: TGTGCCAGCAGCGTAGTTTCCGGGAGGGCCATCAATGAGCAGTTCTTC.

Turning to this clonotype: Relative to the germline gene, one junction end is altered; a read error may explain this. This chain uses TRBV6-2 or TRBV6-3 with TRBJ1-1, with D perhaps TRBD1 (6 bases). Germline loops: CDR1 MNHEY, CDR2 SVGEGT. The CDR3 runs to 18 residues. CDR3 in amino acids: CASGYTGTQGKLNTEAFF. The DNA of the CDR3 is TGTGCCAGCGGTTATACGGGGACACAGGGAAAGTTGAACACTGAAGCCTTCTTT.

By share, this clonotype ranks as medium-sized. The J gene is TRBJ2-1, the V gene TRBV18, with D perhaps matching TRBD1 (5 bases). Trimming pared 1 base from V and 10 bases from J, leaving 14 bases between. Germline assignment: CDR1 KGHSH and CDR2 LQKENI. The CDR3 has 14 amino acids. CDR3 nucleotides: TGTGCCAGCTCACCACTGCCAAAGGGGAACGAGCAGTTCTTC. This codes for CASSPLPKGNEQFF. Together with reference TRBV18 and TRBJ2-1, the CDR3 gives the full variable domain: NAGVMQNPRHLVRRRGQEARLRCSPMKGHSHVYWYRQLPEEGLKFMVYLQKENIIDESGMPKERFSAEFPKEGPSILRIQQVVRGDSAAYFCASSPLPKGNEQFFGPGTRLTVL.

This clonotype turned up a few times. CDR3 loop: CASSYSNEQFF. In nucleotides, the CDR3 is TGTGCCAGCAGCTACAGCAATGAGCAGTTCTTC. The chain links TRBV7-2 to TRBJ2-1; no clear D gene. CDR1 SGHTA and CDR2 FQGNSA come from the germline V gene. Trimming left V 4 bases short and J 6 bases short, with 4 bases between. This CDR3 is 11 amino acids long. Based on the CDR3 plus reference TRBV7-2 and TRBJ2-1, the full variable domain is GAGVSQSPSNKVTEKGKDVELRCDPISGHTALYWYRQSLGQGLEFLIYFQGNSAPDKSGLPSDRFSAERTGGSVSTLTIQRTQQEDSAVYLCASSYSNEQFFGPGTRLTVL.

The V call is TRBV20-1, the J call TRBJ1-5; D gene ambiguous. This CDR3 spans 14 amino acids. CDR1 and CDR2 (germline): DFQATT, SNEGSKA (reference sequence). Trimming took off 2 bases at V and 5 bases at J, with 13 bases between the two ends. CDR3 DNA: TGCAGTGCTAGACCCACAAATACCGATCAGCCCCAGCATTTT. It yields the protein CSARPTNTDQPQHF.

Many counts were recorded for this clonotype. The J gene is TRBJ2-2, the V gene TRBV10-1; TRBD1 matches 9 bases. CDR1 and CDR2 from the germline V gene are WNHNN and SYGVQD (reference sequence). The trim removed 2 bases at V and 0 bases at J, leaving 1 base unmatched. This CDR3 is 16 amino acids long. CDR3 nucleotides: TGCGCCAGCAGTGAGGGACAGGGGCCGAACACCGGGGAGCTGTTTTTT. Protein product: CASSEGQGPNTGELFF.

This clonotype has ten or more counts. The CDR3 DNA follows: TGTGCCAGCAGCTTCCCTAGCGGGAGCACAGATACGCAGTATTTT. This codes for CASSFPSGSTDTQYF. V and J are TRBV7-8 and TRBJ2-3; 8 bases map to TRBD2. The J segment lost 0 bases and the V segment lost 3 bases, leaving 2 bases of the junction unmatched. The CDR3 consists of 15 residues. Germline lookup yields CDR1 SGHVS and CDR2 FQNEAQ.

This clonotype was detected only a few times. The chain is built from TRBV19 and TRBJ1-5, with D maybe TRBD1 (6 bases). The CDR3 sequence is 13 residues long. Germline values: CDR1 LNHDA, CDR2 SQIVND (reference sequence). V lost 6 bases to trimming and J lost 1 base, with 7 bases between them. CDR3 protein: CASRDSSNQPQHF. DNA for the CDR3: TGTGCCAGTAGGGACAGCAGCAATCAGCCCCAGCATTTT.

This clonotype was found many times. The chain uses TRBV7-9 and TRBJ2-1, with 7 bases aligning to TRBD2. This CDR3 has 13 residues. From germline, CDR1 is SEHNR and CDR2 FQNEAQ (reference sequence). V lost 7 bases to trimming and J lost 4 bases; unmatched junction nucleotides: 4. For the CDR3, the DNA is TGTGCCAGCACTCGCGGGGGATACAATGAGCAGTTCTTC. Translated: CASTRGGYNEQFF.

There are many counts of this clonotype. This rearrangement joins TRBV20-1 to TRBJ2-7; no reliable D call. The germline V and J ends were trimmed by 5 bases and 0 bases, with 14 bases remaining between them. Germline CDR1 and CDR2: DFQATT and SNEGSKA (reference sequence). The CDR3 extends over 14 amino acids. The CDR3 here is CSARDMGSSYEQYF. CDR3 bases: TGCAGTGCTCGTGACATGGGTAGCTCCTACGAGCAGTACTTC.

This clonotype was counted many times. CDR3 nucleotide sequence: TGTGCCAGCAGCCCCTCTGGGGCCAACGTCCTGACTTTC. Amino acids: CASSPSGANVLTF. J is TRBJ2-6 and V is TRBV27; D unresolved. CDR1 and CDR2 from the germline V gene are MNHEY and SMNVEV (reference sequence). V was trimmed by 6 bases and J by 0 bases, leaving 3 bases between them. The CDR3 contains 13 residues.

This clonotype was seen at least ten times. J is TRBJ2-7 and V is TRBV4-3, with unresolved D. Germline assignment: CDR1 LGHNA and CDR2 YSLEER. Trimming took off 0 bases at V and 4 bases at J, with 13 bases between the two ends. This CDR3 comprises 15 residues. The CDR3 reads CASSQERLVLYEQYF. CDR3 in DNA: TGCGCCAGCAGCCAAGAACGGCTAGTCTTGTACGAGCAGTACTTC.

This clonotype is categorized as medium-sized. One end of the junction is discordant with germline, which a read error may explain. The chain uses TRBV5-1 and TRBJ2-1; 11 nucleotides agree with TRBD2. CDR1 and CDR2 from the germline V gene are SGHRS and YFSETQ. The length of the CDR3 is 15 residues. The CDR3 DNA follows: TGTGCCAGCAGCACTAGCGGGAGCTCCTACAATGAGCAGTTCTTC. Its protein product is CASSTSGSSYNEQFF.

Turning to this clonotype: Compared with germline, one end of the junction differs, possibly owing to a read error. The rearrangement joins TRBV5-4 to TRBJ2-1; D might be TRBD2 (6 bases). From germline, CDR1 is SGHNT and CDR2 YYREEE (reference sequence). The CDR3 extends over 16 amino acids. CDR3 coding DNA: TGCGCCAGCAGCCACGGCGCGGGGAGCTCCTACAATGAGCAGTTCTTC. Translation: CASSHGAGSSYNEQFF.

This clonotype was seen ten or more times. The CDR3 protein is CASSINRGADTQYF. The CDR3, as DNA: TGTGCCAGTAGTATAAACCGGGGGGCAGATACGCAGTATTTT. V and J are TRBV19 and TRBJ2-3; the match to TRBD2 covers 7 bases. In germline, CDR1 is LNHDA, CDR2 SQIVND (reference sequence). This CDR3 is 14 amino acids long. V lost 2 bases and J lost 4; bases outside the gene matches: 3.

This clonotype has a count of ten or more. In DNA form, the CDR3 reads TGTGCCAGCAGCTTGCGGACTAGCACGTATAATGAGCAGTTCTTC. Translated, it gives CASSLRTSTYNEQFF. V and J are TRBV11-2 and TRBJ2-1, with 8 bases that match TRBD2. There are 15 residues in the CDR3. V lost 3 bases to trimming and J lost 7 bases; unmatched junction nucleotides: 8. The germline CDR1 and CDR2 sequences are SGHAT and FQNNGV.

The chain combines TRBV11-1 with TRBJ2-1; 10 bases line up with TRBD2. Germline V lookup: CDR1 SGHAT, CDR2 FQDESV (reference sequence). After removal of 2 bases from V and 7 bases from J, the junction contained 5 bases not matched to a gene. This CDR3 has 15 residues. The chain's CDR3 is CASSLTSGRENEQFF. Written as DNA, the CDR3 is TGTGCCAGCAGCTTAACGAGCGGGAGGGAAAATGAGCAGTTCTTC.

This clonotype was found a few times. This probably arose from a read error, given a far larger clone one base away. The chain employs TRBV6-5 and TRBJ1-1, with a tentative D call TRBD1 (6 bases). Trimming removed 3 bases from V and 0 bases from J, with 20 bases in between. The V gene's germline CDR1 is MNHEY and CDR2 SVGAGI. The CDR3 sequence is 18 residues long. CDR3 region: CASSYMGTQEKLNTEAFF. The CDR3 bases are TGTGCCAGCAGTTATATGGGGACACAGGAAAAGTTGAACACTGAAGCTTTCTTT.

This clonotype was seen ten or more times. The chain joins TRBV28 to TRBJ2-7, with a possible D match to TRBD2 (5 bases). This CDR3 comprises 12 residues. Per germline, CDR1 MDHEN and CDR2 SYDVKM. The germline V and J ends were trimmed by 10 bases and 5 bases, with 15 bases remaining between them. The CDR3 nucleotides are TGTGCCACCTCAGGACTGGCTGACGAGCAGTACTTC. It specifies CATSGLADEQYF.

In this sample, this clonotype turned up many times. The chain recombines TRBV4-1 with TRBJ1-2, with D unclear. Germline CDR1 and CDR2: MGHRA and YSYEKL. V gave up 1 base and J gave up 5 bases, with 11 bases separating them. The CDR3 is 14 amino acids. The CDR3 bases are TGCGCCAGCAGCCAAGTGGGCAGCTCGTATGGCTACACCTTC. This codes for CASSQVGSSYGYTF.

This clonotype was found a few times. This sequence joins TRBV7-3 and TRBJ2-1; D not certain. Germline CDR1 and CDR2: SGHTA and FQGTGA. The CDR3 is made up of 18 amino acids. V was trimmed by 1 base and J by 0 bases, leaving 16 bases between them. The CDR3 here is CASSLKGSSSSSYNEQFF. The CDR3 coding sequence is TGTGCCAGCAGCTTAAAAGGTAGTTCATCGAGCTCCTACAATGAGCAGTTCTTC. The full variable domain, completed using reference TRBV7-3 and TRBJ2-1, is GAGVSQTPSNKVTEKGKYVELRCDPISGHTALYWYRQSLGQGPEFLIYFQGTGAADDSGLPNDRFFAVRPEGSVSTLKIQRTERGDSAVYLCASSLKGSSSSSYNEQFFGPGTRLTVL.

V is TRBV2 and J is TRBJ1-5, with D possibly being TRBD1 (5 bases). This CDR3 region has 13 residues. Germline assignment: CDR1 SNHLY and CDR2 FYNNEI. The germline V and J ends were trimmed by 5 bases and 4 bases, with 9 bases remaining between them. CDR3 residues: CASSTQVNQPQHF. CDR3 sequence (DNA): TGTGCCAGCAGTACACAGGTTAATCAGCCCCAGCATTTT. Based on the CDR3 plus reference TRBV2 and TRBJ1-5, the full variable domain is EPEVTQTPSHQVTQMGQEVILRCVPISNHLYFYWYRQILGQKVEFLVSFYNNEISEKSEIFDDQFSVERPDGSNFTLKIRSTKLEDSAMYFCASSTQVNQPQHFGDGTRLSIL.

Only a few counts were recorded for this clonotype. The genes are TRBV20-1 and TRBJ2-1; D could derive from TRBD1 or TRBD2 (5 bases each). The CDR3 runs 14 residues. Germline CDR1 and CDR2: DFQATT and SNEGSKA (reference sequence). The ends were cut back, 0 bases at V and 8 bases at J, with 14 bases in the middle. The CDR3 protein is CSARDGTSYDEQFF. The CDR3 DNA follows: TGCAGTGCTAGAGACGGGACCAGTTACGATGAGCAGTTCTTC.

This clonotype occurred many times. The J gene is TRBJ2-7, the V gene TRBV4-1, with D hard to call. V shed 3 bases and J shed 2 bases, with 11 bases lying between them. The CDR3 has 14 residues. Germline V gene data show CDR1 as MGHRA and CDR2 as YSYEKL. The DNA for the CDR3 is TGCGCCAGCAGCCACCCAGGTCAAACCTACGAGCAGTACTTC. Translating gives CASSHPGQTYEQYF.

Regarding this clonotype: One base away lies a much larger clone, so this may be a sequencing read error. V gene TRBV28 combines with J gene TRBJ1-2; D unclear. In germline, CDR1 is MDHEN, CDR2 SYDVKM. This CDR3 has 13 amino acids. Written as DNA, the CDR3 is TGTGCCAGCAGTTTCGCCACCAACTATGGCTGCACCTTC. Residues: CASSFATNYGCTF.

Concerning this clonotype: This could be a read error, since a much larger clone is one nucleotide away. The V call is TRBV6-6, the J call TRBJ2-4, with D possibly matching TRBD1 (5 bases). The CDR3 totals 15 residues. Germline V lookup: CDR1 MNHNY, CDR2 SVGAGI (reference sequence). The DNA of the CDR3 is TGTGCCAGCCAGCCGGGCGTAGGGGCCAAAAACATTCACTACTTC. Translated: CASQPGVGAKNIHYF.

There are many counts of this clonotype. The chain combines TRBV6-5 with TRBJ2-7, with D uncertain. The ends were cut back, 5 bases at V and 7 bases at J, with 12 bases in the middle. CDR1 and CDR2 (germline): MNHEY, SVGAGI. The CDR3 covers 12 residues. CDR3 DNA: TGTGCCAGCAGTCCATCCTCTAGGGAGCAGTACTTC. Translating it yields CASSPSSREQYF.

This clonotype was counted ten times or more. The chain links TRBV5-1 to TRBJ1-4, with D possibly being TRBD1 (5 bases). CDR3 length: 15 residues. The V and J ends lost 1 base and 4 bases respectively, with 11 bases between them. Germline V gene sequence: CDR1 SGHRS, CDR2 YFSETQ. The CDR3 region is CASSLSGASNEKLFF. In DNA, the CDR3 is TGCGCCAGCAGCTTGAGCGGGGCGAGTAATGAAAAACTGTTTTTT. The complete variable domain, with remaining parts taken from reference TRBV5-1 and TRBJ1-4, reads KAGVTQTPRYLIKTRGQQVTLSCSPISGHRSVSWYQQTPGQGLQFLFEYFSETQRNKGNFPGRFSGRQFSNSRSEMNVSTLELGDSALYLCASSLSGASNEKLFFGSGTQLSVL.

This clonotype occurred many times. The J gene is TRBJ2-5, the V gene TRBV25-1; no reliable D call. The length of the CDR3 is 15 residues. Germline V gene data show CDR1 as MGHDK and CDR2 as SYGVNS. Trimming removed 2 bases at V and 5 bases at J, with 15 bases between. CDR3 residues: CASSEHASPQETQYF. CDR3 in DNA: TGTGCCAGCAGTGAACATGCCAGCCCCCAGGAGACCCAGTACTTC.

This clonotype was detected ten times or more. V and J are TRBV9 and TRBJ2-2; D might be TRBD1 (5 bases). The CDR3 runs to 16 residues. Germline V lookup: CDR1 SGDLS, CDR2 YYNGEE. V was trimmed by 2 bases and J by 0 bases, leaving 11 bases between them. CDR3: CASSVPRTPNTGELFF. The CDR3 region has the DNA TGTGCCAGCAGCGTGCCCCGGACACCGAACACCGGGGAGCTGTTTTTT. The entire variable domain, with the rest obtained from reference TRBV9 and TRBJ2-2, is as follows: DSGVTQTPKHLITATGQRVTLRCSPRSGDLSVYWYQQSLDQGLQFLIQYYNGEERAKGNILERFSAQQFPDLHSELNLSSLELGDSALYFCASSVPRTPNTGELFFGEGSRLTVL.